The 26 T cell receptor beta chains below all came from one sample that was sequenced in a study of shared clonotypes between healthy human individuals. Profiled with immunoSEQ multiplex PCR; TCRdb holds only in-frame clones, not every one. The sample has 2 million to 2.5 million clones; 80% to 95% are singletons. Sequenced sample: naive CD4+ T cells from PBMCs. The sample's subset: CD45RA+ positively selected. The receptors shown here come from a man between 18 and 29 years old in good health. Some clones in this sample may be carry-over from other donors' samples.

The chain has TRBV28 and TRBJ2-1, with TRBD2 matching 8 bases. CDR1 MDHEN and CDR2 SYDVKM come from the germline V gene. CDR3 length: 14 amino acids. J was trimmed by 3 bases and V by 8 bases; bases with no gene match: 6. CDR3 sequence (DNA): TGTGCCAGCCTCGGGAGGGCGGGCTACAATGAGCAGTTCTTC. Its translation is CASLGRAGYNEQFF.

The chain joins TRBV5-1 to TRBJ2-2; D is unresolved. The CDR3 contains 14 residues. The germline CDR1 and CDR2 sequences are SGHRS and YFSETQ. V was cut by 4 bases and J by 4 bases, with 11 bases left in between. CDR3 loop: CASSLSLGTGELFF. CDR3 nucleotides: TGCGCCAGCAGCCTGTCATTGGGCACCGGGGAGCTGTTTTTT.

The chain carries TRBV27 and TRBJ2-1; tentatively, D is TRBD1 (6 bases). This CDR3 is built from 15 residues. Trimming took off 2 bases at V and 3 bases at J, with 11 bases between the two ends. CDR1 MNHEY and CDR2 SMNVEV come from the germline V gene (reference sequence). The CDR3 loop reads CASSLRGQHYNEQFF. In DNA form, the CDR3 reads TGTGCCAGCAGTTTAAGGGGACAACACTACAATGAGCAGTTCTTC.

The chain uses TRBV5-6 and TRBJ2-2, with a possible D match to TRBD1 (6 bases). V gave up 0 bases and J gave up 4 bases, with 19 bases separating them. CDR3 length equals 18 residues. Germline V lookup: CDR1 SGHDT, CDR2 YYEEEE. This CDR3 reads CASSLATLQGIRTGELFF. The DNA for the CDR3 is TGTGCCAGCAGCTTGGCAACCCTACAGGGAATACGCACCGGGGAGCTGTTTTTT. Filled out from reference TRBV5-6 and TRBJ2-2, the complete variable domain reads DAGVTQSPTHLIKTRGQQVTLRCSPKSGHDTVSWYQQALGQGPQFIFQYYEEEERQRGNFPDRFSGHQFPNYSSELNVNALLLGDSALYLCASSLATLQGIRTGELFFGEGSRLTVL.

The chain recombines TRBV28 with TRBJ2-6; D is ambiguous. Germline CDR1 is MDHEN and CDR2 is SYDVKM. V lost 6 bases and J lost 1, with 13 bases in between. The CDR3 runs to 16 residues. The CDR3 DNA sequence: TGTGCCAGCAGGGCTCGACTGACTTCTGGGGCCAACGTCCTGACTTTC. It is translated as CASRARLTSGANVLTF.

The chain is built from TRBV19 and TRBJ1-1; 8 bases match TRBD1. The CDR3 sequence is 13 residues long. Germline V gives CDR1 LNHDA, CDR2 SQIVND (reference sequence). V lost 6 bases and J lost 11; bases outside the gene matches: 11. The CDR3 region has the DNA TGTGCCAGTAGCCGGGACAGGAACAGTCAGGCTTTCTTT. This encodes CASSRDRNSQAFF.

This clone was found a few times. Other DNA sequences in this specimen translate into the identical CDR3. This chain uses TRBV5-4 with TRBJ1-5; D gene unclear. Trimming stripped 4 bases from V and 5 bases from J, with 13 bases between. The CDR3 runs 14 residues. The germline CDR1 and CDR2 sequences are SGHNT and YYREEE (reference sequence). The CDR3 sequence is CASSLGGADQPQHF. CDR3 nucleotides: TGTGCCAGCAGCCTAGGAGGAGCCGATCAGCCCCAGCATTTT.

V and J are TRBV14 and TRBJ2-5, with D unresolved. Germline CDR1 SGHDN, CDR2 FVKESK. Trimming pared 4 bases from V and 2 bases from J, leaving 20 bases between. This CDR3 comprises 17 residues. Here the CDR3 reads CASSPSSGSTGQETQYF. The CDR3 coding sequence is TGTGCCAGCAGCCCCTCGTCAGGTAGTACGGGTCAAGAGACCCAGTACTTC.

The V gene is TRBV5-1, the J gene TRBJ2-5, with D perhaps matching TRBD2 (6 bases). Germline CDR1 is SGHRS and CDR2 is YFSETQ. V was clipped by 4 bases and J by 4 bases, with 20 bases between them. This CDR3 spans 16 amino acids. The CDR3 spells CASSAGTGGVPETQYF. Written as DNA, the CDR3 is TGCGCCAGCAGCGCCGGGACTGGAGGGGTCCCAGAGACCCAGTACTTC.

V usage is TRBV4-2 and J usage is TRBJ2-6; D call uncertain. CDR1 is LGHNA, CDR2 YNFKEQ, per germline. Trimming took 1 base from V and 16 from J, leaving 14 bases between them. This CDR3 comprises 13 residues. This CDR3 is CASSQGAEQKLTF. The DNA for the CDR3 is TGTGCCAGCAGCCAAGGGGCGGAGCAGAAACTGACTTTC.

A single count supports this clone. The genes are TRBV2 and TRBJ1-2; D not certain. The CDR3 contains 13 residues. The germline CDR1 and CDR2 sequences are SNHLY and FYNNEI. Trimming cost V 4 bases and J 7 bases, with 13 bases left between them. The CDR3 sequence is CASSAQQGSGYTF. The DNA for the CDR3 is TGTGCCAGCAGTGCCCAACAAGGATCTGGCTACACCTTC.

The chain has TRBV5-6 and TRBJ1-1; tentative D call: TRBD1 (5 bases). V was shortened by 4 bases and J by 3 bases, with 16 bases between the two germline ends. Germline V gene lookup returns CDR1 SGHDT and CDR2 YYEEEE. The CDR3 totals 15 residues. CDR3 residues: CASSGALGGDTEAFF. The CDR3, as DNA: TGTGCCAGCAGCGGAGCGTTGGGGGGGGACACTGAAGCTTTCTTT.

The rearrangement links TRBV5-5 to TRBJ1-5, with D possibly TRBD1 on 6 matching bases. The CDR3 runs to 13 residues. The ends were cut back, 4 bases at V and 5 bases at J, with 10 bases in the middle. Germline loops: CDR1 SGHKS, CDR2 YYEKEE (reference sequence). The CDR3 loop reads CASSPQGDQPQHF. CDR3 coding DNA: TGTGCCAGCAGCCCACAGGGTGATCAGCCCCAGCATTTT.

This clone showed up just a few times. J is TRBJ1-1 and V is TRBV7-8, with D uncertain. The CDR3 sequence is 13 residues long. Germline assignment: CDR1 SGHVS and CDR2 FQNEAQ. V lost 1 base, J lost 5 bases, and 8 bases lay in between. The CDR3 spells CASSLVVLTEAFF. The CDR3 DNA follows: TGTGCCAGCAGCTTAGTTGTGTTGACTGAAGCTTTCTTT.

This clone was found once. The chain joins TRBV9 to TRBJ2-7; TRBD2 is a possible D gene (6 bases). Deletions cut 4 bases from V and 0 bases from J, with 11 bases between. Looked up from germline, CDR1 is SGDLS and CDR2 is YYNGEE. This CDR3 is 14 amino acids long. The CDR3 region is CASSRDFSSYEQYF. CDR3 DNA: TGTGCCAGCAGCCGGGACTTCAGCTCCTACGAGCAGTACTTC.

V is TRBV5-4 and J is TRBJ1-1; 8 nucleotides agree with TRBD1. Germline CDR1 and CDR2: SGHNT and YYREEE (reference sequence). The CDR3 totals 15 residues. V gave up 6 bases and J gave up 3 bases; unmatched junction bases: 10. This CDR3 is CASTEQGASDTEAFF. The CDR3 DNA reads TGTGCCAGCACCGAGCAGGGGGCATCGGACACTGAAGCTTTCTTT.

Here the CDR3 DNA reads TGTGCCAGCAGTGAATTCGACGGGGAGACCCAGTACTTC. This encodes CASSEFDGETQYF. The chain uses TRBV6-1 and TRBJ2-5; D is uncertain. Germline CDR1 is MNHNS and CDR2 is SASEGT. Trimming removed 2 bases from V and 5 bases from J, with 9 bases in between. This CDR3 has 13 amino acids.

CDR3 in amino acids: CASSLVTSAPYNEQFF. The CDR3 nucleotides are TGTGCCAGCAGCTTAGTAACTAGCGCACCGTACAATGAGCAGTTCTTC. V and J are TRBV7-9 and TRBJ2-1, with TRBD2 matching 7 bases. Trimming took 1 base from V and 4 from J; bases not matched to a gene: 7. The CDR3 length is 16 residues. Germline V gene lookup returns CDR1 SEHNR and CDR2 FQNEAQ (reference sequence).

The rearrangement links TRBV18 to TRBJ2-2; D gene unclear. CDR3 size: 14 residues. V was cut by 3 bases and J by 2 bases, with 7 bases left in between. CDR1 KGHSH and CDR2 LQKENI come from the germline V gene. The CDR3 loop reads CASSPSINTGELFF. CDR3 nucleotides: TGTGCCAGCTCACCCTCCATAAACACCGGGGAGCTGTTTTTT.

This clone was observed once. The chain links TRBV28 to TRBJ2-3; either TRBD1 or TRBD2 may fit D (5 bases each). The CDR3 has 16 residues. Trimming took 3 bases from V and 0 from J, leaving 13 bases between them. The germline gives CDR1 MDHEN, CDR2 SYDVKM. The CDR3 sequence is CASSFMFRESTDTQYF. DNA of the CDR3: TGTGCCAGCAGTTTTATGTTCAGGGAGAGCACAGATACGCAGTATTTT. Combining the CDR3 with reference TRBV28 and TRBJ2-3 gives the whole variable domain DVKVTQSSRYLVKRTGEKVFLECVQDMDHENMFWYRQDPGLGLRLIYFSYDVKMKEKGDIPEGYSVSREKKERFSLILESASTNQTSMYLCASSFMFRESTDTQYFGPGTRLTVL.

The CDR3 region has the DNA TGCGCCAGCAGCCAAGAGTGGGTGGCGGATACGCAGTATTTT. Translated, it gives CASSQEWVADTQYF. The J gene is TRBJ2-3, the V gene TRBV4-3; D is unclear. CDR1 is LGHNA and CDR2 is YSLEER in the germline V gene. The CDR3 sequence is 14 residues long. Trimming removed 0 bases at V and 6 bases at J, with 10 bases between.

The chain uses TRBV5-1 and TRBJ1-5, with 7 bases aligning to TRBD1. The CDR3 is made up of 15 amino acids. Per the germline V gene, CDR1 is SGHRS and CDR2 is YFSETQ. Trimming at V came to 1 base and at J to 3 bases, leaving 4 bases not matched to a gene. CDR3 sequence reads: CASSLTTGYNQPQHF. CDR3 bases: TGCGCCAGCAGCTTGACGACAGGGTACAATCAGCCCCAGCATTTT.

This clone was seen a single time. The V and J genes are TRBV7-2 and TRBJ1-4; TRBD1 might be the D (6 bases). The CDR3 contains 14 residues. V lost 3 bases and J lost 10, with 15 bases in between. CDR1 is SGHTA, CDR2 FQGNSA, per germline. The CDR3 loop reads CASSFYRAGGKLFF. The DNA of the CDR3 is TGTGCCAGCAGCTTTTACAGGGCGGGTGGAAAACTGTTTTTT.

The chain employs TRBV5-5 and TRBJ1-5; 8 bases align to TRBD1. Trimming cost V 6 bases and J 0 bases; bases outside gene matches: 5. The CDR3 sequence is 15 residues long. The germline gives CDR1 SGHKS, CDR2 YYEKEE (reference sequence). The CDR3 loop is CASTSGGHSNQPQHF. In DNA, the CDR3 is TGTGCCAGCACCTCAGGGGGCCATAGCAATCAGCCCCAGCATTTT.

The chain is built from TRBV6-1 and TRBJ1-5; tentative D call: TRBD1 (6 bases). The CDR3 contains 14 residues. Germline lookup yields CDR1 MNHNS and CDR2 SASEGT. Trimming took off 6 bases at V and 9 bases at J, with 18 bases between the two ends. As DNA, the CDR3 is TGTGCCAGCAGCACGACGGGGGCTCTTGGGCCCCAGCATTTT. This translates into CASSTTGALGPQHF.

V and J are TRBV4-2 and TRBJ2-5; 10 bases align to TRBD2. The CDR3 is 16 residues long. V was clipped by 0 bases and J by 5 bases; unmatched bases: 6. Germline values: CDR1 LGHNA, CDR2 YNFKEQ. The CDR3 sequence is CASSQDPSGRGETQYF. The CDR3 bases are TGTGCCAGCAGCCAAGATCCTAGCGGGAGAGGGGAGACCCAGTACTTC.